This entry features one T cell receptor (beta chain) sequence. The CDR3 is 15 amino acids. V shed 2 bases and J 0 bases; nucleotides not matched to a gene: 2. Per the germline V gene, CDR1 is SGHRS and CDR2 is YFSETQ. This entry belongs to a study of shared clonotypes between healthy human individuals. Sequencing was performed with immunoSEQ multiplex PCR; in TCRdb, only in-frame clones are kept and a portion is missing. Here the sample spans over 850,000 clones, about four fifths being singletons. The gene calls are TRBV5-1 and TRBJ2-1; 7 bases are a match to TRBD2. The receptor was isolated from a man between 18 and 35 years old in good health. Some clones in this sample may be carry-over from other donors' samples. Sequenced input: memory CD4+ T cells from PBMCs. As for subset: CD45RA-negative fraction. The DNA for the CDR3 is TGCGCCAGCAGCTTTAGCGGGTACTCCTACAATGAGCAGTTCTTC. It encodes CASSFSGYSYNEQFF.